The 20 T cell receptor beta chains below all came from one sample that was sequenced in a study of blood T cell repertoires in COVID-19 (dated by TCRdb to 2020 to 2022). Libraries were prepared through the immunoSEQ multiplex PCR assay. TCRdb's version of the immuneACCESS table is confined to in-frame rearrangements and falls short of the full clone set. An unresolved V gene accounts for under half of the shortfall where checked; the remainder is of unknown origin. This sample gives 330,000 or so clones in total; about 87% of them show up just once. The ten largest clones add up to roughly a tenth of the sample. Sequenced: peripheral blood. Receptor source: a man younger than 45 with COVID-19, enrolled during active disease.

The chain combines TRBV5-6 with TRBJ1-5; perhaps TRBD1 as D (6 bases). This CDR3 is 14 amino acids long. V lost 3 bases to trimming and J lost 2 bases, with 9 bases between them. The germline V gene encodes CDR1 SGHDT and CDR2 YYEEEE. The CDR3 DNA is TGTGCCAGCAGCTCCACAGGGCGCAATCAGCCCCAGCATTTT. Translating gives CASSSTGRNQPQHF. Full variable domain (rest looked up from reference TRBV5-6 and TRBJ1-5): DAGVTQSPTHLIKTRGQQVTLRCSPKSGHDTVSWYQQALGQGPQFIFQYYEEEERQRGNFPDRFSGHQFPNYSSELNVNALLLGDSALYLCASSSTGRNQPQHFGDGTRLSIL.

This chain joins TRBV12-5 and TRBJ2-3; D is unresolved. Trimming removed 5 bases at V and 5 bases at J, with 8 bases between. The CDR3 is 12 residues long. The germline CDR1 and CDR2 sequences are LGHNT and FRNRAP. CDR3 region: CASGPHRDTQYF. In DNA, the CDR3 is TGTGCTAGTGGTCCGCACAGAGATACGCAGTATTTT.

The rearrangement uses TRBV5-5 and TRBJ2-4; D is ambiguous. The CDR3 covers 12 residues. Trimming stripped 2 bases from V and 8 bases from J, with 8 bases between. In germline, CDR1 is SGHKS, CDR2 YYEKEE (reference sequence). The CDR3 DNA is TGTGCCAGCAGCTTTAGAGGAGACATTCAGTACTTC. Translation gives CASSFRGDIQYF.

V and J are TRBV7-2 and TRBJ1-4, with TRBD1 as a possible D gene (6 bases). The CDR3 spans 14 residues. V gave up 5 bases and J gave up 8 bases, with 15 bases separating them. In germline, CDR1 is SGHTA, CDR2 FQGNSA. The CDR3 spells CASSPQGRSEKLFF. CDR3 nucleotides: TGTGCCAGCAGCCCACAGGGAAGGAGCGAAAAACTGTTTTTT.

V and J are TRBV5-5 and TRBJ1-2, with a tentative D call TRBD1 (6 bases). From germline, CDR1 is SGHKS and CDR2 YYEKEE (reference sequence). This CDR3 comprises 13 residues. V lost 4 bases and J 4 bases, leaving 11 bases between the germline ends. The CDR3 sequence is CASSAGQSYGYTF. The CDR3 DNA reads as TGTGCCAGCAGCGCTGGACAGTCCTATGGCTACACCTTC.

The chain combines TRBV5-6 with TRBJ1-2; 7 positions match TRBD1. Germline V gene data show CDR1 as SGHDT and CDR2 as YYEEEE. J lost 13 bases, V lost 4 bases, and 7 bases had no gene match. The CDR3 covers 11 residues. CDR3: CASSRMDRSTF. The CDR3 DNA reads TGTGCCAGCAGCCGCATGGACAGGAGCACCTTC.

The CDR3: CAWSVRGSSSYEQYF. DNA for the CDR3: TGTGCCTGGAGTGTACGGGGTTCTTCGTCTTACGAGCAGTACTTC. The chain has TRBV30 and TRBJ2-7, with a tentative D call TRBD2 (5 bases). The germline V and J ends were trimmed by 0 bases and 4 bases, with 16 bases remaining between them. CDR3 size: 15 residues. Per the germline V gene, CDR1 is GTSNPN and CDR2 is SVGIG (reference sequence).

This clone showed up just a few times. The chain combines TRBV6-5 with TRBJ2-1; D remains unclear. There are 13 residues in the CDR3. In germline, CDR1 is MNHEY, CDR2 SVGAGI. The CDR3 coding sequence is TGTGCTACCCCCGGTAAGGAGTACAATGAGCAGTTCTTC. This codes for CATPGKEYNEQFF.

The chain employs TRBV7-2 and TRBJ1-1; TRBD1 aligns across 9 bases. V lost 5 bases to trimming and J lost 2 bases; unmatched junction nucleotides: 9. Germline CDR1 SGHTA, CDR2 FQGNSA. The CDR3 spans 16 residues. CDR3 nucleotides: TGTGCCAGCAGCCCACTGGGACAGGGTGGAAACACTGAAGCTTTCTTT. This translates into CASSPLGQGGNTEAFF. The full variable domain, rest sourced from reference TRBV7-2 and TRBJ1-1, is GAGVSQSPSNKVTEKGKDVELRCDPISGHTALYWYRQSLGQGLEFLIYFQGNSAPDKSGLPSDRFSAERTGGSVSTLTIQRTQQEDSAVYLCASSPLGQGGNTEAFFGQGTRLTVV.

V gene TRBV5-1 combines with J gene TRBJ2-7; tentatively, D is TRBD1 (5 bases). Trimming shortened V by 4 bases and J by 2 bases, and 13 bases separated the two germline ends. CDR3 length equals 14 residues. The V gene's germline CDR1 is SGHRS and CDR2 YFSETQ. CDR3 in DNA: TGCGCCAGCAGCACCTTGGGGCGGACCTACGAGCAGTACTTC. This gives the protein CASSTLGRTYEQYF.

The sample holds one count of this clone. The chain combines TRBV24-1 with TRBJ2-3, with TRBD2 identical over 9 bases. The germline V gene has CDR1 KGHDR and CDR2 SFDVKD. The CDR3 contains 16 residues. Trimming cost V 1 base and J 2 bases; bases outside gene matches: 3. The CDR3 here is CATSDFIAGDTDTQYF. The CDR3 region has the DNA TGTGCCACCAGTGATTTTATAGCGGGAGACACAGATACGCAGTATTTT.

CDR3 sequence (DNA): TGTGCCATCAGTGAGTCTTCCGGGAAGGGCGAAGAGACCCAGTACTTC. Translation gives CAISESSGKGEETQYF. The V and J genes are TRBV10-3 and TRBJ2-5, with a possible D match to TRBD2 (5 bases). Trimming left V 0 bases short and J 3 bases short, with 14 bases between. Looked up from germline, CDR1 is ENHRY and CDR2 is SYGVKD. The CDR3 runs 16 residues.

This clone was seen only a few times. The CDR3 region has the DNA TGTGCCAGCAGTTACCTCGGACTAGCTGGAGATACGCAGTATTTT. Translated, it gives CASSYLGLAGDTQYF. The chain employs TRBV6-2 or TRBV6-3 and TRBJ2-3; 8 nucleotides match TRBD2. Losses at the gene ends were 2 bases for V and 5 bases for J; bases not matched to a gene: 6. Germline CDR1 MNHEY, CDR2 SVGEGT. The CDR3 spans 15 residues.

This clone was seen only a few times. The J gene is TRBJ1-3, the V gene TRBV29-1; 8 bases map to TRBD1. The CDR3 sequence is 16 residues long. Germline V gene sequence: CDR1 SQVTM, CDR2 ANQGSEA. V shed 4 bases and J 0 bases; nucleotides not matched to a gene: 8. DNA of the CDR3: TGCAGCGTTGTACCGACAGGGGCGAGCTCTGGAAACACCATATATTTT. As protein: CSVVPTGASSGNTIYF. Full variable domain (outside the CDR3, taken from reference TRBV29-1 and TRBJ1-3): SAVISQKPSRDICQRGTSLTIQCQVDSQVTMMFWYRQQPGQSLTLIATANQGSEATYESGFVIDKFPISRPNLTFSTLTVSNMSPEDSSIYLCSVVPTGASSGNTIYFGEGSWLTVV.

The gene calls are TRBV4-2 and TRBJ2-2; 11 nucleotides align to TRBD2. Trimming cost V 3 bases and J 6 bases; bases outside gene matches: 9. The length of the CDR3 is 17 residues. Germline CDR1 reads LGHNA; CDR2 reads YNFKEQ. The CDR3 coding sequence is TGTGCCAGCAGCCAGGGACTAGCGGACAACCCGGCCGGGGAGCTGTTTTTT. Amino acids: CASSQGLADNPAGELFF.

The gene calls are TRBV27 and TRBJ2-3; D may be TRBD2 (5 bases). CDR1 MNHEY and CDR2 SMNVEV come from the germline V gene (reference sequence). V gave up 3 bases and J gave up 1 base, with 23 bases separating them. The CDR3 extends over 19 amino acids. The CDR3 nucleotides read TGTGCCAGCAGTTTCGAGGCGGGCGCGGACCCCCATGGCACAGATACGCAGTATTTT. It is translated as CASSFEAGADPHGTDTQYF.

The rearrangement links TRBV7-2 to TRBJ2-5; 10 positions agree with TRBD2. V trimming: 3 bases; J trimming: 2 bases; junction bases outside the gene matches: 3. The CDR3 consists of 15 residues. Germline CDR1 is SGHTA and CDR2 is FQGNSA. CDR3 nucleotide sequence: TGTGCCAGCAGCTTGGGACTAGCGCTACAAGAGACCCAGTACTTC. It encodes CASSLGLALQETQYF.

This clone was seen only once. This chain uses TRBV4-3 with TRBJ2-5, with D maybe TRBD2 (5 bases). The CDR3 loop spans 15 amino acids. V dropped 0 bases and J dropped 4 bases, with 12 bases sitting between them. Looked up from germline, CDR1 is LGHNA and CDR2 is YSLEER. CDR3 residues: CASSQDFTSGETQYF. CDR3 bases: TGCGCCAGCAGCCAAGATTTTACCAGCGGAGAGACCCAGTACTTC.

This chain links TRBV7-9 with TRBJ2-7; D ambiguous. Trimming shortened V by 3 bases and J by 7 bases, and 7 bases separated the two germline ends. CDR3 length: 11 amino acids. Germline values: CDR1 SEHNR, CDR2 FQNEAQ (reference sequence). The DNA of the CDR3 is TGTGCCAGCAGCTTTAGGAGAGAGCAGTACTTC. Encoded protein: CASSFRREQYF.

V gene TRBV7-2 combines with J gene TRBJ2-1, with 7 nucleotides matching TRBD1. CDR1 is SGHTA, CDR2 FQGNSA, per germline. The J segment lost 4 bases and the V segment lost 5 bases, leaving 8 bases of the junction unmatched. The CDR3 extends over 15 amino acids. This chain's CDR3 is CASSQTGDRYNEQFF. CDR3 coding DNA: TGTGCCAGCAGCCAAACAGGGGATAGGTACAATGAGCAGTTCTTC.